This T cell receptor (beta chain) comes out of a study of CD8+CD57+ T cells in acquired aplastic anemia. Study outcomes and limitations: CD8+ Simpson's diversity did not differ significantly between patients and controls. Patients and controls were found to share 25 to 35 CD8+ CDR3 sequences.

In its sample, this clonotype was seen a few times. Antigen: not known. Those patients picked for sequencing had displayed CD8+CD57+ cell expansion on flow cytometry. The CDR3 consists of 11 residues. V was pared by 7 bases and J by 7 bases, with 4 bases of the junction left unmatched. Per germline, CDR1 SQVTM and CDR2 ANQGSEA. TCR beta VDJ combinations and CDR3 sequences were profiled from genomic DNA. TCRdb re-analysed the reads in MiXCR, keeping a single row per CDR3 protein. The sample lists some 140,000 distinct CDR3 sequences, roughly 54% occurring once. The sequenced sample consisted of sorted CD4+, CD8+, or CD8+CD57+ T cells (not recorded which) from PBMCs. This sequence originates from a human donor with aplastic anemia. The V gene is TRBV29-1, the J gene TRBJ2-1; 7 bases align to TRBD1. CDR3 DNA sequence: TGCAGCGGGGGACAGCGGAATGAGCAGTTCTTC. Protein sequence: CSGGQRNEQFF.